This TCR beta chain came from a study of response to subunit inactivated influenza vaccine. One entry per CDR3 protein results from TCRdb running MiXCR on the RT-PCR reads. Altogether around 570,000 distinct CDR3 sequences are present, approximately 10% being singletons, with the ten largest covering more than 9.5%. V lost 3 bases to trimming and J lost 5 bases, with 2 bases between them. CDR1 DFQATT and CDR2 SNEGSKA come from the germline V gene (reference sequence). The CDR3 length is 10 residues. In addition, the sample was reused for a study of T cells expressing NK-cell markers. Per that paper: TCR beta libraries carry UMIs added by 5'RACE template switching.

The rearrangement uses TRBV20-1 and TRBJ2-1; no clear D gene. Sequencing was performed on PBMCs from blood, taken on the day of vaccination. The TCR sequence derives from a man aged 50 or older who received an inactivated influenza vaccine. Here the CDR3 reads CSASHNEQFF. CDR3 DNA sequence: TGCAGTGCTAGCCACAATGAGCAGTTCTTC.